This T cell receptor beta chain was found in a study of T cell repertoires in cytomegalovirus infection. Looking at the study overall: TCR beta signatures that were public indicated CMV infection and matching HLA type. Study-wide findings and caveats: Identification of carriers of CMV plus the relevant HLA was achieved through cumulative public TCR beta family frequency. The ex vivo response showed dominance by HLA-C-restricted CMV-specific TCR beta clonotypes.

In TCRdb, the reads were re-called with MiXCR into one record per CDR3 protein. The sample lists 290,000 or so distinct CDR3 sequences; under 30% were seen once. The CDR3 sequence is 15 residues long. Trimming removed 5 bases from V and 4 bases from J; junction bases left unmatched: 8. Per germline, CDR1 SGHVS and CDR2 FNYEAQ. There are a few counts of this clonotype. No antigen is known for it. This sequence joins TRBV7-6 and TRBJ2-5; TRBD1 matches at 9 bases. The receptor was derived from a human donor in good health (CMV status not recorded). Some clones in this sample may be carry-over from other donors' samples. Sequencing was carried out using PBMCs. The CDR3 reads CASSLTGTGTETQYF. DNA of the CDR3: TGTGCCAGCAGCCTAACCGGGACAGGGACAGAGACCCAGTACTTC.